Sequencing of this T cell receptor (beta chain) was carried out in a study of cytomegalovirus exposure and HLA in healthy donors. Concerning this clone: Its antigen is currently unknown.

Germline V gene lookup returns CDR1 WNHNN and CDR2 SYGVQD (reference sequence). V dropped 3 bases and J dropped 0 bases, with 8 bases sitting between them. The length of the CDR3 is 14 residues. Study-level points and caveats: Researchers catalogued 160 or so TCR beta chains as cytomegalovirus-associated. Accurate prediction of most subjects' HLA-A and HLA-B alleles from TCR beta sequences was reported.

The primer mix had 60 Vbeta and 13 Jbeta primers. Under the authors' procedure: Approximately 72 million unique TCR beta chains, about 11 million of them shared, were counted by a later analysis. Profiling relied on immunoSEQ multiplex PCR, and the TCRdb table lists in-frame clones only, not all of them. For V, J and clone size, that table is used; D and trimming come from the DNA. The sample shows 100,000 to 150,000 clones, 84% of them seen only once. The V gene is TRBV10-1, the J gene TRBJ1-1; D possibly corresponds to TRBD1 (5 bases). Sequencing was performed on PBMCs. The clonotype was recovered from a young woman in good health and CMV-seropositive. CDR3 amino acids: CASSDGALNTEAFF. The DNA for the CDR3 is TGCGCCAGCAGTGATGGGGCTTTGAACACTGAAGCTTTCTTT.